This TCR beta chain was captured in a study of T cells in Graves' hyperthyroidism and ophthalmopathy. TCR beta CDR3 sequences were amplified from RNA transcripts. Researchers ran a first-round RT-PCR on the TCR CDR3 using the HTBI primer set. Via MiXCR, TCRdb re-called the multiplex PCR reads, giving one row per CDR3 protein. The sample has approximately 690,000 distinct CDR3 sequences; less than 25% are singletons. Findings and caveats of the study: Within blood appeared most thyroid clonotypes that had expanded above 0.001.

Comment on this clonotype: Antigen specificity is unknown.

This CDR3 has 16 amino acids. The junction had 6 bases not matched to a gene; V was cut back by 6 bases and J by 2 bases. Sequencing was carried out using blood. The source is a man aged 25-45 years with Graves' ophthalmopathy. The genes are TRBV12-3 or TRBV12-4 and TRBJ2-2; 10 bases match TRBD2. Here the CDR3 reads CASRVALAGNTGELFF. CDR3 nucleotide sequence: TGTGCCAGCAGAGTGGCACTAGCGGGAAACACCGGGGAGCTGTTTTTT.